One and the same sample provided the 13 T cell receptor beta chains below, sequenced in a study of cytomegalovirus exposure and HLA in healthy donors. The PCR contained 60 Vbeta and 13 Jbeta primers. Here immunoSEQ multiplex PCR was the method, and the copy in TCRdb shows in-frame clones only, minus some. The sample has a few hundred thousand clones, around nine tenths seen once; the top ten hold 1.7%. The material sequenced was PBMCs. These receptors came from a girl between 2 and 10 years old in good health and CMV-seronegative.

The CDR3 loop is CASGNSVQGEQYF. CDR3 sequence (DNA): TGTGCCAGCGGGAACAGTGTACAGGGCGAGCAGTACTTC. The chain is built from TRBV6-5 and TRBJ2-7; possible D gene TRBD1, 6 bases. Germline loops: CDR1 MNHEY, CDR2 SVGAGI. This CDR3 has 13 amino acids. Trimming stripped 8 bases from V and 6 bases from J, with 17 bases between.

Here the CDR3 reads CASRFQRMPRPNVLTF. The CDR3 region has the DNA TGTGCAAGTCGCTTCCAGCGCATGCCCCGACCGAACGTCCTGACTTTC. The J gene is TRBJ2-6, the V gene TRBV12-2; the table's D call, TRBD2, has no DNA check behind it. TRBV12-2 is marked as a pseudogene. The CDR3 is 16 amino acids.

The gene calls are TRBV28 and TRBJ1-6, with D possibly matching TRBD1 (5 bases). The ends were cut back, 9 bases at V and 6 bases at J, with 18 bases in the middle. Germline lookup yields CDR1 MDHEN and CDR2 SYDVKM. The CDR3 is 15 amino acids. The CDR3 bases are TGTGCCAGTTCGGATGGGGCGACAGCTAATTCACCCCTCCACTTT. It encodes CASSDGATANSPLHF.

Only one count was recorded for this clone. The V call is TRBV29-1, the J call TRBJ2-3, with 7 bases lining up with TRBD1. After removal of 8 bases from V and 1 base from J, the junction contained 6 bases not matched to a gene. From germline, CDR1 is SQVTM and CDR2 ANQGSEA. The CDR3 contains 13 residues. The CDR3 region is CSSLDRGTDTQYF. For the CDR3, the DNA is TGCAGCTCCCTCGACAGGGGCACAGATACGCAGTATTTT.

This chain connects TRBV14 to TRBJ1-2, with TRBD1 matching 7 bases. The V gene's germline CDR1 is SGHDN and CDR2 FVKESK. After removal of 8 bases from V and 0 bases from J, the junction contained 6 bases not matched to a gene. The CDR3 runs 14 residues. CDR3 nucleotide sequence: TGTGCCAGCGGGCGGACAGGAGCTAACTATGGCTACACCTTC. Its translation: CASGRTGANYGYTF.

The chain recombines TRBV4-1 with TRBJ1-1; D ambiguous. V was trimmed by 1 base and J by 5 bases, leaving 8 bases between them. CDR3 length equals 13 residues. Per germline, CDR1 MGHRA and CDR2 YSYEKL. CDR3 loop: CASSQGRGTEAFF. The CDR3 DNA reads TGCGCCAGCAGCCAAGGGCGCGGGACTGAAGCTTTCTTT.

CDR3 in DNA: TGTGCCAGCAGTTACAGTGGATCCACGATTGAGCAGTTCTTC. It codes for CASSYSGSTIEQFF. The chain employs TRBV28 and TRBJ2-1, with unresolved D. Germline V lookup: CDR1 MDHEN, CDR2 SYDVKM. Trimming left V 4 bases short and J 9 bases short, with 16 bases between. This CDR3 has 14 residues.

This clone showed up just once. V is TRBV11-3 and J is TRBJ2-2, with D maybe TRBD1 (5 bases). V dropped 5 bases and J dropped 8 bases, with 12 bases sitting between them. Germline V gene data show CDR1 as SGHNT and CDR2 as YENEEA. The CDR3 has 13 residues. This CDR3 reads CASSQGTLGELFF. DNA for the CDR3: TGTGCCAGCAGCCAGGGCACACTAGGGGAGCTGTTTTTT.

In nucleotides, the CDR3 is TGTGCCAGCAGTTTTAGTAATTCACCCCTCCACTTT. This codes for CASSFSNSPLHF. The rearrangement links TRBV6-1 to TRBJ1-6; D is unclear. The CDR3 runs 12 residues. The V and J ends lost 5 bases and 6 bases respectively, with 5 bases between them. Germline V lookup: CDR1 MNHNS, CDR2 SASEGT.

In its sample, this clone was seen once. The V gene is TRBV7-2, the J gene TRBJ2-1; 15 bases align to TRBD2. Germline-derived CDR1 and CDR2 are SGHTA and FQGNSA. The CDR3 sequence is 19 residues long. Trimming at V came to 2 bases and at J to 6 bases, leaving 11 bases not matched to a gene. CDR3 sequence reads: CASSLPGLAGGPFSNEQFF. CDR3 nucleotide sequence: TGTGCCAGCAGCTTACCAGGACTAGCGGGAGGGCCATTCAGCAATGAGCAGTTCTTC.

V usage is TRBV19 and J usage is TRBJ2-1; TRBD2 agrees at 11 bases. The trim removed 5 bases at V and 7 bases at J, leaving 7 bases unmatched. Per germline, CDR1 LNHDA and CDR2 SQIVND (reference sequence). CDR3 length equals 15 residues. CDR3 sequence reads: CASSERGTSGNEQFF. CDR3 coding DNA: TGTGCCAGTAGTGAAAGGGGGACTAGCGGTAATGAGCAGTTCTTC. The variable domain in full, with the rest retrieved from reference TRBV19 and TRBJ2-1, is DGGITQSPKYLFRKEGQNVTLSCEQNLNHDAMYWYRQDPGQGLRLIYYSQIVNDFQKGDIAEGYSVSREKKESFPLTVTSAQKNPTAFYLCASSERGTSGNEQFFGPGTRLTVL.

The chain has TRBV5-1 and TRBJ2-7; TRBD1 is a possible D gene (5 bases). Germline loops: CDR1 SGHRS, CDR2 YFSETQ. The CDR3 is 16 residues long. The V end was cut by 4 bases, the J end by 3 bases, with 20 bases between. CDR3 in DNA: TGCGCCAGCAGCAAACCGATACAGGAAACCGACTACGAGCAGTACTTC. As protein: CASSKPIQETDYEQYF.

This chain uses TRBV7-9 with TRBJ1-2, with D possibly being TRBD1 (6 bases). Between the trimmed V and J ends, which lost 0 bases and 1 base, there was a span of 9 bases. From germline, CDR1 is SEHNR and CDR2 FQNEAQ (reference sequence). This CDR3 is 15 amino acids long. DNA for the CDR3: TGTGCCAGCAGCTTAGCACAGGGCTATAACTATGGCTACACCTTC. Protein product: CASSLAQGYNYGYTF. The variable domain in full, with the rest retrieved from reference TRBV7-9 and TRBJ1-2, is DTGVSQNPRHKITKRGQNVTFRCDPISEHNRLYWYRQTLGQGPEFLTYFQNEAQLEKSRLLSDRFSAERPKGSFSTLEIQRTEQGDSAMYLCASSLAQGYNYGYTFGSGTRLTVV.